A single sample is the source of the 19 T cell receptor beta chains below, sequenced in a study of T cell changes during pregnancy in multiple sclerosis. Produced via immunoSEQ multiplex PCR; TCRdb's table is partial and in-frame only. In the table there are approximately 88,000 clones, about 96% of which are singletons. The specimen was peripheral blood, collected in the second trimester of pregnancy. The source of these receptors is a female donor with multiple sclerosis, enrolled in a pregnancy study.

This clone was seen only once. V and J are TRBV6-1 and TRBJ1-5; maybe TRBD1 (5 bases). V was clipped by 2 bases and J by 5 bases, with 7 bases between them. The CDR3 runs to 13 residues. Germline CDR1 and CDR2: MNHNS and SASEGT. CDR3 loop: CASSESGDQPQHF. The CDR3 DNA reads as TGTGCCAGCAGTGAATCGGGGGATCAGCCCCAGCATTTT.

The V and J genes are TRBV5-4 and TRBJ2-2, with 7 bases matching TRBD1. Unmatched junction bases numbered 5, after V lost 1 base and J lost 2 bases. CDR1 SGHNT and CDR2 YYREEE come from the germline V gene (reference sequence). The CDR3 covers 16 residues. The CDR3 bases are TGTGCCAGCAGCTTGAAGGGGGCACGTAACACCGGGGAGCTGTTTTTT. It is translated as CASSLKGARNTGELFF.

V usage is TRBV6-5 and J usage is TRBJ2-5; 7 nucleotides line up with TRBD1. The CDR3 length is 13 residues. In germline, CDR1 is MNHEY, CDR2 SVGAGI. V lost 5 bases and J lost 8; bases outside the gene matches: 8. Here the CDR3 reads CASSDPTGSTQYF. The DNA for the CDR3 is TGTGCCAGCAGTGATCCGACAGGGAGCACCCAGTACTTC.

This chain links TRBV4-1 with TRBJ2-4, with no clear D. The CDR3 is 15 residues long. The germline gives CDR1 MGHRA, CDR2 YSYEKL. Trimming cost V 8 bases and J 2 bases, with 16 bases left between them. The CDR3 DNA is TGCGCCAGCGCCCCGGTGCCGGTTCCCAAAAACATTCAGTACTTC. Protein: CASAPVPVPKNIQYF.

The chain combines TRBV5-1 with TRBJ2-5; 12 nucleotides agree with TRBD2. The CDR3 loop spans 17 amino acids. V shed 2 bases and J 7 bases; nucleotides not matched to a gene: 12. Germline V CDR1 and CDR2: SGHRS, YFSETQ. CDR3 sequence reads: CASSFTPASGRVGTQYF. As DNA, the CDR3 is TGCGCCAGCAGCTTCACCCCAGCTAGCGGGAGGGTTGGGACCCAGTACTTC.

The J gene is TRBJ2-3, the V gene TRBV7-9, with TRBD2 identical over 7 bases. The CDR3 length is 16 residues. The J segment lost 5 bases and the V segment lost 5 bases, leaving 13 bases of the junction unmatched. Germline values: CDR1 SEHNR, CDR2 FQNEAQ (reference sequence). The CDR3 protein is CASSPASGGGRDTQYF. The CDR3 coding sequence is TGTGCCAGCAGCCCTGCTAGCGGAGGAGGGAGAGATACGCAGTATTTT.

This clone was recorded only once. The V and J genes are TRBV6-1 and TRBJ1-1; D unresolved. The CDR3 is 11 amino acids. Deletions cut 4 bases from V and 8 bases from J, with 8 bases between. Germline assignment: CDR1 MNHNS and CDR2 SASEGT. The CDR3 reads CASSGQVEAFF. In nucleotides, the CDR3 is TGTGCCAGCAGTGGGCAGGTCGAAGCTTTCTTT.

The chain has TRBV9 and TRBJ1-5; 7 nucleotides match TRBD1. CDR1 and CDR2 (germline): SGDLS, YYNGEE. The CDR3 runs 14 residues. Trimming at V came to 0 bases and at J to 7 bases, leaving 4 bases not matched to a gene. CDR3 amino acids: CASSVGQGKQPQHF. CDR3 DNA sequence: TGTGCCAGCAGCGTAGGACAGGGTAAACAGCCCCAGCATTTT.

The rearrangement links TRBV19 to TRBJ2-1, with 8 nucleotides matching TRBD2. CDR1 and CDR2 from the germline V gene are LNHDA and SQIVND (reference sequence). This CDR3 has 19 amino acids. J lost 2 bases, V lost 3 bases, and 15 bases had no gene match. DNA for the CDR3: TGTGCCAGTAGTATCTCCTCCTTGGAAGCGGGAGTCGCCTACAATGAGCAGTTCTTC. Translated, it gives CASSISSLEAGVAYNEQFF.

The CDR3 protein is CASSSGGLASTDTQYF. The CDR3 bases are TGTGCCAGCAGTTCCGGAGGGCTTGCTAGCACAGATACGCAGTATTTT. The V gene is TRBV7-9, the J gene TRBJ2-3; D perhaps matches TRBD2 (6 bases). Per the germline V gene, CDR1 is SEHNR and CDR2 is FQNEAQ (reference sequence). The V gene lost 6 bases and the J gene lost 0 bases, with 16 bases spanning the gap. CDR3 length: 16 amino acids.

The chain recombines TRBV7-3 with TRBJ2-2; 7 bases fit TRBD2. This CDR3 contains 15 residues. Trimming cost V 2 bases and J 1 base; bases outside gene matches: 1. Germline V gene data show CDR1 as SGHTA and CDR2 as FQGTGA. The DNA of the CDR3 is TGTGCCAGCAGCTTACTAGCGGTGAACACCGGGGAGCTGTTTTTT. Translated: CASSLLAVNTGELFF.

The chain is built from TRBV4-1 and TRBJ2-3; D gene unclear. Per germline, CDR1 MGHRA and CDR2 YSYEKL. Trimming stripped 0 bases from V and 3 bases from J, with 7 bases between. The CDR3 runs 14 residues. CDR3 residues: CASSQEATTDTQYF. The CDR3 DNA sequence: TGCGCCAGCAGCCAAGAAGCGACGACAGATACGCAGTATTTT.

The gene calls are TRBV7-2 and TRBJ2-1, with D possibly being TRBD2 (5 bases). The V end lost 5 bases, the J end lost 5 bases, and 13 bases lay between the germline ends. From germline, CDR1 is SGHTA and CDR2 FQGNSA. CDR3 length: 14 residues. The CDR3 loop is CASSARSRDNEQFF. The DNA of the CDR3 is TGTGCCAGCAGCGCCAGGTCGCGGGACAATGAGCAGTTCTTC. Full variable domain (missing parts from reference TRBV7-2 and TRBJ2-1): GAGVSQSPSNKVTEKGKDVELRCDPISGHTALYWYRQSLGQGLEFLIYFQGNSAPDKSGLPSDRFSAERTGGSVSTLTIQRTQQEDSAVYLCASSARSRDNEQFFGPGTRLTVL.

The chain has TRBV9 and TRBJ2-3; D gene ambiguous. Trimming took off 5 bases at V and 3 bases at J, with 13 bases between the two ends. The CDR3 length is 14 residues. Germline CDR1 is SGDLS and CDR2 is YYNGEE. The CDR3, as DNA: TGTGCCAGCAGTTCGGCAGGTGTTACAGATACGCAGTATTTT. As protein: CASSSAGVTDTQYF.

The gene calls are TRBV6-5 and TRBJ2-3; D ambiguous. V was pared by 0 bases and J by 8 bases, with 12 bases between. The CDR3 has 14 amino acids. The V gene's germline CDR1 is MNHEY and CDR2 SVGAGI. In DNA, the CDR3 is TGTGCCAGCAGTTACTCGAGAGTCCTCCTTACGCAGTATTTT. As protein: CASSYSRVLLTQYF.

This rearrangement joins TRBV9 to TRBJ2-7; 11 bases map to TRBD1. CDR1 is SGDLS, CDR2 YYNGEE, per germline. This CDR3 comprises 15 residues. Trimming removed 4 bases from V and 1 base from J; junction bases left unmatched: 4. In nucleotides, the CDR3 is TGTGCCAGCAGCCCCCGGGACAGGGGGTCCTACGAGCAGTACTTC. This translates into CASSPRDRGSYEQYF. The variable domain in full, completed from reference TRBV9 and TRBJ2-7, reads DSGVTQTPKHLITATGQRVTLRCSPRSGDLSVYWYQQSLDQGLQFLIQYYNGEERAKGNILERFSAQQFPDLHSELNLSSLELGDSALYFCASSPRDRGSYEQYFGPGTRLTVT.

A remark on this clone: Mismatch with germline at one junction end may stem from a read error. The chain joins TRBV2 to TRBJ1-2; D ambiguous. CDR3 length: 10 amino acids. Germline V gene lookup returns CDR1 SNHLY and CDR2 FYNNEI. The CDR3 DNA reads TGTGCCAGCAGTGGACAACGCGCTCTCTTC. It translates to CASSGQRALF.

V usage is TRBV6-5 and J usage is TRBJ2-7; weak D call: TRBD1 (6 bases). CDR1 and CDR2 (germline): MNHEY, SVGAGI. Trimming stripped 5 bases from V and 2 bases from J, with 13 bases between. CDR3 size: 14 residues. In DNA form, the CDR3 reads TGTGCCAGCAGTAAGACCGGGACAACCTACGAGCAGTACTTC. Protein product: CASSKTGTTYEQYF.

In nucleotides, the CDR3 is TGTGCCATCAGGAGTAGCGGGAGGATCGCAGATACGCAGTATTTT. Its translation is CAIRSSGRIADTQYF. The chain recombines TRBV10-3 with TRBJ2-3; 10 nucleotides align to TRBD2. Germline lookup yields CDR1 ENHRY and CDR2 SYGVKD. CDR3 length equals 15 residues. V trimming: 6 bases; J trimming: 4 bases; junction bases outside the gene matches: 7.